The 10 T cell receptor beta chains in this list originate from one sample, sequenced in a study of read filtering for tumor transcriptome and immune sequencing. The library was built from about 400 ng RNA with molecular barcoded adaptors for alpha/delta and beta/gamma chains. TCRdb called the reads again in MiXCR, with one record for every CDR3 protein. The profile shows about 24,000 distinct CDR3 sequences, less than 25% of them singletons. Sequenced material: a population of CD138-negative cells sorted from bone marrow. Every receptor here comes from a donor at least 40 years old with multiple myeloma.

By sample share, this clonotype is medium-sized. An end of the junction does not agree with germline; a read error may underlie this. The rearrangement links TRBV7-8 to TRBJ2-3, with unresolved D. CDR1 is SGHVS, CDR2 FQNEAQ, per germline. The CDR3 is 11 amino acids. CDR3 residues: CASSLANYLCF. CDR3 sequence (DNA): TGTGCCAGCAGCTTAGCTAACTACCTCTGTTTT.

This clonotype was counted a few times. A read error may account for a junction end that differs from germline. The chain links TRBV2 to TRBJ1-5; 9 bases are a match to TRBD1. The CDR3 is 15 amino acids. Looked up from germline, CDR1 is SNHLY and CDR2 is FYNNEI. CDR3: CASNSGTGSNRPQHF. The CDR3 coding sequence is TGTGCCAGCAATTCCGGGACAGGGAGCAATCGGCCCCAGCATTTT.

This clonotype was seen many times. This rearrangement joins TRBV13 to TRBJ2-1; TRBD2 aligns across 13 bases. The junction had 2 bases not matched to a gene; V was cut back by 5 bases and J by 1 base. Germline values: CDR1 PRHDT, CDR2 FYEKMQ (reference sequence). CDR3 length: 16 residues. In DNA form, the CDR3 reads TGTGCCAGCAGCGGGACTAGCGGGAAATCCTACAATGAGCAGTTCTTC. This sequence encodes CASSGTSGKSYNEQFF.

This clonotype was observed at least ten times. The V gene is TRBV11-1, the J gene TRBJ2-1, with 8 bases aligning to TRBD2. CDR1 SGHAT and CDR2 FQDESV come from the germline V gene (reference sequence). This CDR3 contains 15 residues. With V trimmed by 1 base and J by 8 bases, 7 bases remained unmatched. CDR3 DNA: TGTGCCAGCAGCTTAGGGCGGGAGGAGTGGCATGAGCAGTTCTTC. Translated: CASSLGREEWHEQFF.

This clonotype was seen at least ten times. This chain connects TRBV6-5 to TRBJ2-5; D could derive from TRBD1 or TRBD2 (5 bases each). This CDR3 has 13 amino acids. Deletions cut 5 bases from V and 4 bases from J, with 11 bases between. Germline-derived CDR1 and CDR2 are MNHEY and SVGAGI. The CDR3 loop is CASSPLGGETQYF. As DNA, the CDR3 is TGTGCCAGCAGTCCCCTTGGGGGAGAGACCCAGTACTTC.

Ten or more counts support this clonotype. The chain is built from TRBV12-3 or TRBV12-4 and TRBJ2-1, with TRBD2 matching 7 bases. This CDR3 region has 17 residues. After removal of 3 bases from V and 0 bases from J, the junction contained 8 bases not matched to a gene. The CDR3 protein is CASSFKLSGVSYNEQFF. Here the CDR3 DNA reads TGTGCCAGCAGTTTCAAATTAAGCGGGGTCTCCTACAATGAGCAGTTCTTC.

In its sample, this clonotype was seen many times. This chain joins TRBV19 and TRBJ2-6; 8 bases line up with TRBD2. With 10 bases clipped from V and 0 bases from J, the junction kept 14 bases outside the gene matches. The CDR3 has 18 residues. Germline lookup yields CDR1 LNHDA and CDR2 SQIVND (reference sequence). CDR3 amino acids: CATTTREGPNSGANVLTF. The CDR3 nucleotides are TGTGCCACCACAACCCGGGAGGGTCCGAACTCTGGGGCCAACGTCCTGACTTTC.

This clonotype was seen many times. The J gene is TRBJ1-1, the V gene TRBV7-9; no reliable D call. Germline V gene data show CDR1 as SEHNR and CDR2 as FQNEAQ (reference sequence). The V gene lost 5 bases and the J gene lost 5 bases, with 12 bases spanning the gap. There are 13 residues in the CDR3. CDR3 in amino acids: CASSPGGFTEAFF. For the CDR3, the DNA is TGTGCCAGCAGCCCCGGAGGATTTACTGAAGCTTTCTTT.

This clonotype was counted between two and nine times. The CDR3 spells CASSLTSGAYEQYF. The CDR3 DNA reads as TGCGCCAGCAGCTTGACTAGCGGGGCCTACGAGCAGTACTTC. The V and J genes are TRBV5-1 and TRBJ2-7; 10 nucleotides align to TRBD2. The CDR3 runs 14 residues. The V gene end was trimmed by 1 base and the J gene end by 2 bases; junction bases not matched to a gene: 0. The germline V gene has CDR1 SGHRS and CDR2 YFSETQ.

This clonotype was counted at least ten times. This chain joins TRBV20-1 and TRBJ1-1; possibly TRBD1 for D (5 bases). The CDR3 contains 14 residues. V dropped 1 base and J dropped 0 bases, with 9 bases sitting between them. Germline loops: CDR1 DFQATT, CDR2 SNEGSKA (reference sequence). The CDR3 DNA reads as TGCAGTGCTAGAGTATCAGGGTTGAACACTGAAGCTTTCTTT. It translates to CSARVSGLNTEAFF.